This note documents a single T cell receptor (beta chain) sequence. Sequencing used immunoSEQ multiplex PCR; TCRdb keeps in-frame clones, though not all of them. There are 97,000 or so clones in the sample; 80% occur only once, and 15% to 20% lies in the top ten. In germline, CDR1 is MDHEN, CDR2 SYDVKM. The CDR3 has 15 amino acids. Between the trimmed V and J ends, which lost 2 bases and 9 bases, there was a span of 14 bases. The data were obtained in a study of Ad26.COV2.S vaccination and SARS-CoV-2 variants. This chain uses TRBV28 with TRBJ1-6; D gene ambiguous. Specimen: peripheral blood, collected after recovery from COVID-19. This TCR derives from a human donor who had recovered from COVID-19. The CDR3 is CASSLEADNRSPLHF. The CDR3 DNA is TGTGCCAGCAGTTTAGAGGCAGACAATCGTTCACCCCTCCACTTT.